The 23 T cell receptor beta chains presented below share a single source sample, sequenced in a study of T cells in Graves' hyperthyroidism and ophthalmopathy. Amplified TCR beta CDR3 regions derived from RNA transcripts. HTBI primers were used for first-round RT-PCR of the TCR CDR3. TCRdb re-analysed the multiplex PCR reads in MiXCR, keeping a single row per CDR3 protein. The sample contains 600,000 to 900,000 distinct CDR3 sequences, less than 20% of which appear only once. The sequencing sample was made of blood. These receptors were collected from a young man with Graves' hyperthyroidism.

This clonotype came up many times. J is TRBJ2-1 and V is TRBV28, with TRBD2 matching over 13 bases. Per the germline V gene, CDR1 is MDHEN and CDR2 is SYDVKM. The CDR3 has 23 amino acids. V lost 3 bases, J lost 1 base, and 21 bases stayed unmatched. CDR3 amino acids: CASSLVVQTGTSGNRRSYNEQFF. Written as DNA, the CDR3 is TGTGCCAGCAGTTTGGTCGTGCAGACCGGGACTAGCGGGAATCGTAGGTCCTACAATGAGCAGTTCTTC.

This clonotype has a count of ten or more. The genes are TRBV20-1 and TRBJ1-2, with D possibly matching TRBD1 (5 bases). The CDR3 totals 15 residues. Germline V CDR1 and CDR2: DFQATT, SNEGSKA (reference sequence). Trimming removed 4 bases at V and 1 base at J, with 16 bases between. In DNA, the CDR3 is TGCAGTGCTAACCCAAGGCAGGGCCATAACTATGGCTACACCTTC. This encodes CSANPRQGHNYGYTF.

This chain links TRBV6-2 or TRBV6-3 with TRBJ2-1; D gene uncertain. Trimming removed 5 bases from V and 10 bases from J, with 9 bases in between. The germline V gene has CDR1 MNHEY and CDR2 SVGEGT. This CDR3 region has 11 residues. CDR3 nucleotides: TGTGCCAGCAGTGGATCTTCGGAGCAGTTCTTC. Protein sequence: CASSGSSEQFF.

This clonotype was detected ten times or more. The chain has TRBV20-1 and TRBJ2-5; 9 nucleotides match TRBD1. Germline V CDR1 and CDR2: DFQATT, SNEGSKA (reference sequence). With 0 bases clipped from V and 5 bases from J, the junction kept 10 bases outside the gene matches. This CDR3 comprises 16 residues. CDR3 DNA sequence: TGCAGTGCTAGAGATGGGGGACAGGGTATATTGGAGACCCAGTACTTC. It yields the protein CSARDGGQGILETQYF.

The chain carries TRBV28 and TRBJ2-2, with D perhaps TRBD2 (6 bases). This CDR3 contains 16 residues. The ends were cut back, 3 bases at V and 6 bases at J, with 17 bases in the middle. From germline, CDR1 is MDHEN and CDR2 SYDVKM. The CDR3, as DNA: TGTGCCAGCAGTTTCTGGAGGGGATCGGGAGCCGGGGAGCTGTTTTTT. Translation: CASSFWRGSGAGELFF. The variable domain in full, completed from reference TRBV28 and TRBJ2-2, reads DVKVTQSSRYLVKRTGEKVFLECVQDMDHENMFWYRQDPGLGLRLIYFSYDVKMKEKGDIPEGYSVSREKKERFSLILESASTNQTSMYLCASSFWRGSGAGELFFGEGSRLTVL.

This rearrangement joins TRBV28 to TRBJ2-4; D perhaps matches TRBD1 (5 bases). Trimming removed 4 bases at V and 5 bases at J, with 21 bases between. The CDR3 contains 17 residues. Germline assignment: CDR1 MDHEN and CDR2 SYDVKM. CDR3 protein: CASSSLPGGREENIQYF. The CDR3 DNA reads TGTGCCAGCAGTTCCCTCCCCGGTGGCAGGGAAGAAAACATTCAGTACTTC.

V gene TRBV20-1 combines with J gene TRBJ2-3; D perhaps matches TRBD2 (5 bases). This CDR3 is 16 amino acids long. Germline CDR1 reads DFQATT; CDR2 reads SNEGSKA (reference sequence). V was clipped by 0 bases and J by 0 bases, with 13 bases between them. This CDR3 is CSAREEARTSTDTQYF. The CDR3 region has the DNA TGCAGTGCTAGAGAGGAGGCCCGGACTAGCACAGATACGCAGTATTTT.

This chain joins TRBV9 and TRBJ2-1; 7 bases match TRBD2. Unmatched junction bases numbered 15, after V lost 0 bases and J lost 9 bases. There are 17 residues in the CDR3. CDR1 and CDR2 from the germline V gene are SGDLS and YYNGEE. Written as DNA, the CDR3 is TGTGCCAGCAGCGTAGGAGGCATCGCGGGAGCCGTAGTTGAGCAGTTCTTC. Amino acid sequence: CASSVGGIAGAVVEQFF.

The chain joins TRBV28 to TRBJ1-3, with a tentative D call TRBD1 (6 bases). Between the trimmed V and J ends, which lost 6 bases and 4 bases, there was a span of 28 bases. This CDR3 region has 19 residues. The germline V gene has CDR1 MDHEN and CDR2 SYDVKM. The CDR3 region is CASSLTPWGGHRSGNTIYF. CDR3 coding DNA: TGTGCCAGCAGCCTAACACCATGGGGGGGGCATCGATCGGGAAACACCATATATTTT.

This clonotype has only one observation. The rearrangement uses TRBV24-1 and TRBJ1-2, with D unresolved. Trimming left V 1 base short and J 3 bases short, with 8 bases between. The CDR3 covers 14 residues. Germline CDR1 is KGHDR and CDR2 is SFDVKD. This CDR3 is CATSDLGSDYGYTF. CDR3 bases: TGTGCCACCAGTGATTTAGGCAGTGACTATGGCTACACCTTC.

The DNA of the CDR3 is TGTGCCACCTCCGGGGGGGGCGCGGAAGGAGAGACCCAGTACTTC. Translating it yields CATSGGGAEGETQYF. The chain uses TRBV15 and TRBJ2-5, with 8 positions matching TRBD2. CDR3 length equals 15 residues. CDR1 LNHNV and CDR2 YYDKDF come from the germline V gene (reference sequence). Trimming at V came to 8 bases and at J to 4 bases, leaving 12 bases not matched to a gene.

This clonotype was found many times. The CDR3 is CASSLEGEETQYF. CDR3 nucleotides: TGTGCCAGCAGCTTAGAGGGGGAAGAGACCCAGTACTTC. This chain joins TRBV11-1 and TRBJ2-5; a possible D gene is TRBD1 (6 bases). The V end was cut by 1 base, the J end by 3 bases, with 6 bases between. This CDR3 is built from 13 residues. Germline CDR1 SGHAT, CDR2 FQDESV (reference sequence).

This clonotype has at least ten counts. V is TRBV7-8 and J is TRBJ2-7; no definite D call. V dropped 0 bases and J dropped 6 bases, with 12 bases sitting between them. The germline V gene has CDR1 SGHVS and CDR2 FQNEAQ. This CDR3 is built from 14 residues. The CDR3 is CASSLAGYLAEQYF. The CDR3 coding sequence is TGTGCCAGCAGCTTAGCCGGGTACCTCGCCGAGCAGTACTTC.

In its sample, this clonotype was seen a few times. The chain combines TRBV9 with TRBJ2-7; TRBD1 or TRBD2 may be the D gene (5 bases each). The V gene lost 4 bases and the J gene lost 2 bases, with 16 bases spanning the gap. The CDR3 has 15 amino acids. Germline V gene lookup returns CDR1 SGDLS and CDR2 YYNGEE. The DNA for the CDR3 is TGTGCCAGCAGCCCCCACCGGGACCCCGCCTACGAGCAGTACTTC. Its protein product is CASSPHRDPAYEQYF.

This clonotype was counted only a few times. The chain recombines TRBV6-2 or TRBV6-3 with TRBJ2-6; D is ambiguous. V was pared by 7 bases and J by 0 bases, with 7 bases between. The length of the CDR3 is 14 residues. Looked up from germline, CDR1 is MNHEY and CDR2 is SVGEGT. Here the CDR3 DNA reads TGTGCCAGCACCATCATCTCTGGGGCCAACGTCCTGACTTTC. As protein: CASTIISGANVLTF.

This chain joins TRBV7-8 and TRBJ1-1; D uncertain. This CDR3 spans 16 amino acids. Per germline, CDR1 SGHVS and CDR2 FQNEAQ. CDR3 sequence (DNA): TGTGTCGGCAGCTCCGTACCTTTGACACGGGTCAGTGAAGCTTTCTTT. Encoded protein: CVGSSVPLTRVSEAFF.

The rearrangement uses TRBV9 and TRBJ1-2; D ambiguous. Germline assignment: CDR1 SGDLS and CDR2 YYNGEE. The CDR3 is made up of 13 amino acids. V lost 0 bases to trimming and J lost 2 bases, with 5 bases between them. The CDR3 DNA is TGTGCCAGCAGCGTAGCTGTGAACTATGGCTACACCTTC. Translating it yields CASSVAVNYGYTF.

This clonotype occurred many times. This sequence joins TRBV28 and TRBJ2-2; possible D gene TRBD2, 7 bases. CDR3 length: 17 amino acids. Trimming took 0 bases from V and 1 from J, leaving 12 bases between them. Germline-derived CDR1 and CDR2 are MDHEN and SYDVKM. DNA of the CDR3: TGTGCCAGCAGTTTATGGGGGGGGACACGGAACACCGGGGAGCTGTTTTTT. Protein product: CASSLWGGTRNTGELFF.

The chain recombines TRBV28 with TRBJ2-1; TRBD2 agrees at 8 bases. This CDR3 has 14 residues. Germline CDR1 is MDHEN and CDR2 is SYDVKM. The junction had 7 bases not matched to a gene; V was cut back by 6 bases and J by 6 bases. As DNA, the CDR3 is TGTGCCAGCAGAGTAGCGGGAAATCTCAATGAGCAGTTCTTC. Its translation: CASRVAGNLNEQFF.

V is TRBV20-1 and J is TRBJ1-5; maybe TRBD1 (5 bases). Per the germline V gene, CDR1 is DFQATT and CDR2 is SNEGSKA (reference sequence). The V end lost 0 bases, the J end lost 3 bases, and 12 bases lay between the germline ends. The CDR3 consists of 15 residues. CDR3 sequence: CSARDPRQNNQPQHF. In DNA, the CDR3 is TGCAGTGCTAGAGATCCCAGACAGAACAATCAGCCCCAGCATTTT.

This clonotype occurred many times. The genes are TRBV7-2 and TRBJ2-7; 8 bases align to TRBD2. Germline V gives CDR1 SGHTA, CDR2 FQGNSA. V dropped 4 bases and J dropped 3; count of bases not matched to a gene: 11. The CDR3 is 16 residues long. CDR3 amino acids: CASSSGQPGLVYEQYF. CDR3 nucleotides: TGTGCCAGCAGCTCGGGGCAACCGGGACTAGTCTACGAGCAGTACTTC.

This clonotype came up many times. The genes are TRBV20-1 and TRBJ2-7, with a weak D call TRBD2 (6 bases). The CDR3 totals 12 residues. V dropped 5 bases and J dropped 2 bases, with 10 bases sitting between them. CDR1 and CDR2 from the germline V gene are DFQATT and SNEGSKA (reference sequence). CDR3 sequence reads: CSARRGPYEQYF. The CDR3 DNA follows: TGCAGTGCTCGGCGGGGCCCCTACGAGCAGTACTTC.

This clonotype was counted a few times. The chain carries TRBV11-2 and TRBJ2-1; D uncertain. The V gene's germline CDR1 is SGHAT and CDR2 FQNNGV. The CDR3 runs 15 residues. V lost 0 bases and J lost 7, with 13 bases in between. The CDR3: CASSLELTPRNEQFF. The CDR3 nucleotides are TGTGCCAGCAGCTTAGAACTCACCCCGAGGAATGAGCAGTTCTTC.